Following are 3 T cell receptor beta chains from one sample sequenced in a study of neurological immune-mediated disorders. Each CDR3 protein is one row after TCRdb ran MiXCR on the 5' RACE reads. The profile shows roughly 60,000 distinct CDR3 sequences, 4% of them singletons. Sequencing used CD4+ T cells from blood. Receptor source: a woman aged 40 to 50 with multiple sclerosis.

The table lists this clonotype with many counts. This chain connects TRBV7-9 to TRBJ2-1; no clear D gene. The V end was cut by 1 base, the J end by 5 bases, with 9 bases between. There are 14 residues in the CDR3. Germline lookup yields CDR1 SEHNR and CDR2 FQNEAQ (reference sequence). In DNA, the CDR3 is TGTGCCAGCAGCTTAGGACAAGCTAACAATGAGCAGTTCTTC. Residues: CASSLGQANNEQFF.

This clonotype has ten or more counts. This sequence joins TRBV20-1 and TRBJ1-3; TRBD1 agrees at 10 bases. Germline trimming cut 6 bases from V and 7 bases from J; bases unmatched to any gene: 9. Germline CDR1 DFQATT, CDR2 SNEGSKA (reference sequence). The CDR3 length is 14 residues. CDR3 sequence (DNA): TGCAGTGCCCGACAGGGGGCCGCTGAGAACACCATATATTTT. This gives the protein CSARQGAAENTIYF.

There are many counts of this clonotype. The chain joins TRBV3-1 to TRBJ1-6, with 7 bases that match TRBD1. This CDR3 is 14 amino acids long. The trim removed 5 bases at V and 7 bases at J, leaving 5 bases unmatched. The germline gives CDR1 LGHDT, CDR2 YNNKEL (reference sequence). The DNA of the CDR3 is TGTGCCAGCAGCAGACGGGACAGCAATTCACCCCTCCACTTT. Residues: CASSRRDSNSPLHF.